Sequencing of this T cell receptor beta chain was carried out in a study of breast tumors, draining lymph nodes, adjacent tissues (dated by TCRdb to between 2015 and 2016). Regarding the study in general: In breast cancer patients, the study compared the TCR beta repertoires of tumor, adjacent nontumor tissue and axillary lymph nodes. The study aimed to assess the relationships and possible T-cell exchange between tumor, surrounding tissue and draining lymph node repertoires in human breast cancer. Paper-wide results and their limitations: Tumors showed preferential V and J gene usage, and their T-cell repertoire diversity fell below that of lymph nodes yet above that of nontumor tissue. The data were considered consistent with the idea that most tumor T cells come from the lymph node and then expand in tumor tissue. The conclusion that tumor T cells originate in lymph nodes was presented as consistent with a hypothesis rather than as directly demonstrated. Tumor and nontumor tissue repertoires were found to be significantly more similar in luminal-like than in basal-like breast cancer.

Lymph node samples came from the axillary draining lymph nodes of breast cancer patients. Trimming removed 4 bases from V and 11 bases from J, leaving 18 bases between the germline ends. The CDR3 starts with the cysteine, ends with the phenylalanine, and has 13 residues. The read is trimmed to its CDR3 DNA, 39 bases read in frame from base 1. TCRdb shows the sequencer as Illumina HiSeq 2000. TCR beta chain libraries were generated by multiplex PCR amplification. The amplified TCR beta chain products were analyzed by high-throughput sequencing. Through fastp at Q25 and MiXCR, TCRdb rebuilt clones from the public reads, retaining in-frame beta chains. All rows with the same CDR3 protein become a single entry with the most common DNA and genes. The sample data list 200,000 to 300,000 distinct CDR3 sequences, and roughly 30% of these were observed just once. 0.85% to 1.3% of the sample is in the top ten clones.

This clonotype occurred many times. Its target antigen remains unknown. No per-base quality is available; no much larger clone lies one base away. The V and J genes are TRBV12-3 or TRBV12-4 and TRBJ2-7; matching of 6 bases hints at TRBD2 as the D gene. This TCR was recovered from a female donor with breast cancer. Some clones in this sample may be carry-over from other donors' samples. Sample: axillary lymph node tissue. The nucleotide sequence is TGTGCCAGCAGTTCCGCCCGGGCCGGAGGGAAGTACTTC. Its translation reads: CASSSARAGGKYF.